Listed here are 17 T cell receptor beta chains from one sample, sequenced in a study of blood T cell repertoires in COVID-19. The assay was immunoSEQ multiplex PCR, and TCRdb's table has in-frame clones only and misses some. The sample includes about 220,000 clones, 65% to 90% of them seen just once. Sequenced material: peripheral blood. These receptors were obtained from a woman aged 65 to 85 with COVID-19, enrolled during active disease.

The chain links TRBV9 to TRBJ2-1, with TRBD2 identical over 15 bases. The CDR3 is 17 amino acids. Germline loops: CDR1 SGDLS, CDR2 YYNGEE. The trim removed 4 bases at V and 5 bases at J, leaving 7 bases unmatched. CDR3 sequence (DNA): TGTGCCAGCAGCATCTGGACTAGCGGGGGGGCTGACAATGAGCAGTTCTTC. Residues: CASSIWTSGGADNEQFF.

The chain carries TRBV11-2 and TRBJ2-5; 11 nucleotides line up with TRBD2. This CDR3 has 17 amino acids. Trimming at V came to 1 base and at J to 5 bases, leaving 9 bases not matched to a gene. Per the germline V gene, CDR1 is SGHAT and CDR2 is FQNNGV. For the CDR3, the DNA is TGTGCCAGCAGCTTAGCCTTAGCGGGAGGGCCTTATGAGACCCAGTACTTC. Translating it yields CASSLALAGGPYETQYF.

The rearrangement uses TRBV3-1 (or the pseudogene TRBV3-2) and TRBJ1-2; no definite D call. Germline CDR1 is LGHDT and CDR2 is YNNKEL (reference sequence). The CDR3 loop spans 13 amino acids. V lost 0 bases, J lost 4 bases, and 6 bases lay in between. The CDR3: CASSQDVSYGYTF. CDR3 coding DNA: TGTGCCAGCAGCCAAGATGTCAGCTATGGCTACACCTTC.

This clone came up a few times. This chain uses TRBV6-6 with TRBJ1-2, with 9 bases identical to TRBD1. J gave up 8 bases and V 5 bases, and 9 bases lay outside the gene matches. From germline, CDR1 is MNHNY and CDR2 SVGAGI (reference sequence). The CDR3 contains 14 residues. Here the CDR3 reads CASSPQGQGWGYTF. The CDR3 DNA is TGTGCCAGCAGTCCGCAGGGACAGGGTTGGGGCTACACCTTC.

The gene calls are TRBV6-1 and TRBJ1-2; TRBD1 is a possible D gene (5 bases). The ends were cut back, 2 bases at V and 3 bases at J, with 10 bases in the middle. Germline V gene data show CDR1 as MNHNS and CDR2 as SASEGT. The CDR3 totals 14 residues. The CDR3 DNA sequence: TGTGCCAGCAGTGAACGAACAGGCGACTATGGCTACACCTTC. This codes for CASSERTGDYGYTF.

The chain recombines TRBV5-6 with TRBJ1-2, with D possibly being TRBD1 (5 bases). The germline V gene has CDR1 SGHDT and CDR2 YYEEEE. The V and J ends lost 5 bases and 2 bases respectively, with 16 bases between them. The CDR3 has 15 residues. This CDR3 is CASSYVTPGNYGYTF. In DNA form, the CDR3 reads TGTGCCAGCAGTTACGTTACACCAGGGAACTATGGCTACACCTTC.

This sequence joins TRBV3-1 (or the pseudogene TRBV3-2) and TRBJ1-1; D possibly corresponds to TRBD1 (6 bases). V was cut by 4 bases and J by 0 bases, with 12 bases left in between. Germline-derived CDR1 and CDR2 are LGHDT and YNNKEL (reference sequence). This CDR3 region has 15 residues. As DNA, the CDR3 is TGTGCCAGCAGCCCTCAGGGACATATGAACACTGAAGCTTTCTTT. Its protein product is CASSPQGHMNTEAFF.

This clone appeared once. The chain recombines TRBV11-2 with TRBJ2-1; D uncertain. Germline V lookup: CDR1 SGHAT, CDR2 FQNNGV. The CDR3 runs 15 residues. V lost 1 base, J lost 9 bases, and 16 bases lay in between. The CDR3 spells CASSLGYSRGGEQFF. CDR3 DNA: TGTGCCAGCAGCTTAGGATATTCTCGCGGCGGTGAGCAGTTCTTC.

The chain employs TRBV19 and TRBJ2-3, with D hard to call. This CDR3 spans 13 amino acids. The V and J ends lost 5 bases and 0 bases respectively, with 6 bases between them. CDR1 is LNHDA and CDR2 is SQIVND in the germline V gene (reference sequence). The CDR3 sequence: CASSSLSTDTQYF. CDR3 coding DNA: TGTGCCAGTAGTTCGTTAAGCACAGATACGCAGTATTTT.

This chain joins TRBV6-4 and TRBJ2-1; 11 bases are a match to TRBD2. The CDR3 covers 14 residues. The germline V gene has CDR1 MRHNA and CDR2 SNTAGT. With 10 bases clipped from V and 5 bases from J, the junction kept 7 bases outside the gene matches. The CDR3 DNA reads TGTGCCACCTCGAGGGGACTAGCGGACAATGAGCAGTTCTTC. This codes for CATSRGLADNEQFF.

The CDR3 loop reads CASSQGSSGNTIYF. The CDR3 coding sequence is TGTGCCAGCAGCCAAGGCAGCTCTGGAAACACCATATATTTT. The chain is built from TRBV3-1 (or the pseudogene TRBV3-2) and TRBJ1-3; D is undetermined. The germline V gene encodes CDR1 LGHDT and CDR2 YNNKEL (reference sequence). The ends were cut back, 1 base at V and 0 bases at J, with 4 bases in the middle. The CDR3 loop spans 14 amino acids.

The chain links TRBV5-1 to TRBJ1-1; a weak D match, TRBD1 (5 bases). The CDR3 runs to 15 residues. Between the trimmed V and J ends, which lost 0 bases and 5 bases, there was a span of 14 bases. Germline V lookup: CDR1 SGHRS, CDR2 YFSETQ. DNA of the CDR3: TGCGCCAGCAGCTTGGAATCTACGGGGGTGACTGAAGCTTTCTTT. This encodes CASSLESTGVTEAFF. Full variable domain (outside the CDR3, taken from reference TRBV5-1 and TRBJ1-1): KAGVTQTPRYLIKTRGQQVTLSCSPISGHRSVSWYQQTPGQGLQFLFEYFSETQRNKGNFPGRFSGRQFSNSRSEMNVSTLELGDSALYLCASSLESTGVTEAFFGQGTRLTVV.

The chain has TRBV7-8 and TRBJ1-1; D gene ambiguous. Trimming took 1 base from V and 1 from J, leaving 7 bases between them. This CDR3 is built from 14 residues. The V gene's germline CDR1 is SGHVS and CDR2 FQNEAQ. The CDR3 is CASSLVSGNTEAFF. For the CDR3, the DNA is TGTGCCAGCAGCTTAGTCTCGGGGAACACTGAAGCTTTCTTT.

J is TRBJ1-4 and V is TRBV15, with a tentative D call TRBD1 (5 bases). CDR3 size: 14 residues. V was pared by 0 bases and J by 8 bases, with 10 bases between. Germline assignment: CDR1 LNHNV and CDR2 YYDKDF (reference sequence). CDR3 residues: CATSRDRASEKLFF. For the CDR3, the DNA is TGTGCCACCAGCAGAGACAGGGCTTCGGAAAAACTGTTTTTT.

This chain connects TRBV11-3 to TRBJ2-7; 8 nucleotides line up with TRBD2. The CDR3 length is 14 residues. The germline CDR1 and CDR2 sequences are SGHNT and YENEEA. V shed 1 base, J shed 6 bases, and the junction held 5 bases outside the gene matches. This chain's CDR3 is CASSLVEGTSEQYF. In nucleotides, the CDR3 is TGTGCCAGCAGCTTAGTGGAGGGGACTAGCGAGCAGTACTTC.

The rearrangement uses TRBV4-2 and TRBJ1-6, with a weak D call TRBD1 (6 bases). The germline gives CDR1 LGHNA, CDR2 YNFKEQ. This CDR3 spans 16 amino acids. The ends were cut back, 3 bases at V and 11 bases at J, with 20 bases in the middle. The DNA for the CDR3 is TGTGCCAGCAGCCACCTTCAGGGACAACGCTTTCCACCCCTCCACTTT. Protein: CASSHLQGQRFPPLHF.

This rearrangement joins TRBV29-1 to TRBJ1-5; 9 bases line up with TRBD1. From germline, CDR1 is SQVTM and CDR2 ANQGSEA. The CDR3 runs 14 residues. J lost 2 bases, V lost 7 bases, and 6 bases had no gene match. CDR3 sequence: CSAADRGGNQPQHF. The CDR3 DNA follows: TGCAGCGCCGCGGACAGGGGAGGCAATCAGCCCCAGCATTTT.